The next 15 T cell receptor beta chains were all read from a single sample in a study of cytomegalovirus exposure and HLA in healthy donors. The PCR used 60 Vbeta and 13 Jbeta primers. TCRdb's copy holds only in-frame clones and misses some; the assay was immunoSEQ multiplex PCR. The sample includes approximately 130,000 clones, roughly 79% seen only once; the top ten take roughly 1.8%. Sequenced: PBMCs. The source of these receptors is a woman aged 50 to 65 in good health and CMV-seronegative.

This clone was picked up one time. The CDR3 loop reads CASSRGTAKKTQYF. DNA of the CDR3: TGTGCCAGCAGCCGCGGGACAGCTAAAAAGACCCAGTACTTC. V and J are TRBV7-2 and TRBJ2-5, with D maybe TRBD1 (7 bases). The V and J ends lost 5 bases and 6 bases respectively, with 16 bases between them. CDR3 length: 14 amino acids. CDR1 and CDR2 from the germline V gene are SGHTA and FQGNSA.

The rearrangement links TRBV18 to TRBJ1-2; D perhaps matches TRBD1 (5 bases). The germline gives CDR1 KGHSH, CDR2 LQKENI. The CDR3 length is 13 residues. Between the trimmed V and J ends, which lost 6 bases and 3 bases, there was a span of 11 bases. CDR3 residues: CASSVGVDYGYTF. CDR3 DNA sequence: TGTGCCAGCTCCGTAGGGGTTGACTATGGCTACACCTTC. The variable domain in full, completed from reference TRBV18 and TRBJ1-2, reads NAGVMQNPRHLVRRRGQEARLRCSPMKGHSHVYWYRQLPEEGLKFMVYLQKENIIDESGMPKERFSAEFPKEGPSILRIQQVVRGDSAAYFCASSVGVDYGYTFGSGTRLTVV.

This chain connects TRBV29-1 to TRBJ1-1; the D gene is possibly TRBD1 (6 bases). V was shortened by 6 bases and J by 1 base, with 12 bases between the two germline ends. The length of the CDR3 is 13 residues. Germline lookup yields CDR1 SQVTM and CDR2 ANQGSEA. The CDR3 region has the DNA TGCAGCGTGCGGGGGGACAAGAACACTGAAGCTTTCTTT. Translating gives CSVRGDKNTEAFF. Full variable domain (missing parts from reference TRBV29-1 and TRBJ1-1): SAVISQKPSRDICQRGTSLTIQCQVDSQVTMMFWYRQQPGQSLTLIATANQGSEATYESGFVIDKFPISRPNLTFSTLTVSNMSPEDSSIYLCSVRGDKNTEAFFGQGTRLTVV.

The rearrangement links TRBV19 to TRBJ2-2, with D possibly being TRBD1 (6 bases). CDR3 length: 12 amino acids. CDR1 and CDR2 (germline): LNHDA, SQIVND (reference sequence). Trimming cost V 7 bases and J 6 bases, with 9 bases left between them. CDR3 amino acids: CASTPGAGELFF. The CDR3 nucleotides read TGTGCCAGTACACCAGGGGCCGGGGAGCTGTTTTTT. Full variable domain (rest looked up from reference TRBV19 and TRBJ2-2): DGGITQSPKYLFRKEGQNVTLSCEQNLNHDAMYWYRQDPGQGLRLIYYSQIVNDFQKGDIAEGYSVSREKKESFPLTVTSAQKNPTAFYLCASTPGAGELFFGEGSRLTVL.

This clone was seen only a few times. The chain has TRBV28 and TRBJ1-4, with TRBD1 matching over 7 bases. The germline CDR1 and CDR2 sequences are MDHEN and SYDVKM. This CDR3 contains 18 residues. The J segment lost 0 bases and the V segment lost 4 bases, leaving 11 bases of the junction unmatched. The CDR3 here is CASSSLPGTAATNEKLFF. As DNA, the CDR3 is TGTGCCAGCAGTTCCCTCCCCGGGACAGCGGCAACTAATGAAAAACTGTTTTTT.

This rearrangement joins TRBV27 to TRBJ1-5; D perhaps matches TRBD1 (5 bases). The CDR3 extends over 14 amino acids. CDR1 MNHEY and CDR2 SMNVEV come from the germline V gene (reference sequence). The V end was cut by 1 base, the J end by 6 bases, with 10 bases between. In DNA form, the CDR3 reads TGTGCCAGCAGTTTATGGGGCAGGGCTCAGCCCCAGCATTTT. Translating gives CASSLWGRAQPQHF.

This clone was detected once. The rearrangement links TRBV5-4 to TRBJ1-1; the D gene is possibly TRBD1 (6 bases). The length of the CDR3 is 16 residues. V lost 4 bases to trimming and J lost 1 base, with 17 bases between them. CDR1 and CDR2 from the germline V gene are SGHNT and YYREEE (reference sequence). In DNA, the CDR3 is TGTGCCAGCAGCGGGAATTACAGGGCGTCGAACACTGAAGCTTTCTTT. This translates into CASSGNYRASNTEAFF.

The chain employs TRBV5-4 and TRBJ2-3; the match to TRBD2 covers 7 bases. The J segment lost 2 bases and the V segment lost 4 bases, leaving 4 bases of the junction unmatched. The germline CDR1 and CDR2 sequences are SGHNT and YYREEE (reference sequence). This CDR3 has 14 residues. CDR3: CASSHSGTTDTQYF. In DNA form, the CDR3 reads TGTGCCAGCAGCCACAGCGGGACCACAGATACGCAGTATTTT.

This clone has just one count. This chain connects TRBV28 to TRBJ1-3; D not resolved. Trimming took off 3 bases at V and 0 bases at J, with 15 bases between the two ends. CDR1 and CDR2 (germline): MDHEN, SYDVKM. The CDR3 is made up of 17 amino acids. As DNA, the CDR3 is TGTGCCAGCAGTTTTGATCGCGGCCAGACCTCTGGAAACACCATATATTTT. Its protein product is CASSFDRGQTSGNTIYF.

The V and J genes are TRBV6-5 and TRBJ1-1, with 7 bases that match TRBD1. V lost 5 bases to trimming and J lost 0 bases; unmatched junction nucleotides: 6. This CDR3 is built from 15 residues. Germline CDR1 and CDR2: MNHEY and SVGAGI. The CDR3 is CASSPGGRMNTEAFF. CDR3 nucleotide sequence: TGTGCCAGCAGTCCAGGGGGGAGGATGAACACTGAAGCTTTCTTT.

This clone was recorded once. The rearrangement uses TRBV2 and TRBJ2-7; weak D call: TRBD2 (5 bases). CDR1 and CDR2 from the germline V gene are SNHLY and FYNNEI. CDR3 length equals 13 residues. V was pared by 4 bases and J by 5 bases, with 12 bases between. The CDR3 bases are TGTGCCAGCAGTGCTAGCCCAACAGACGAGCAGTACTTC. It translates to CASSASPTDEQYF. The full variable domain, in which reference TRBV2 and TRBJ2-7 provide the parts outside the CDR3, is EPEVTQTPSHQVTQMGQEVILRCVPISNHLYFYWYRQILGQKVEFLVSFYNNEISEKSEIFDDQFSVERPDGSNFTLKIRSTKLEDSAMYFCASSASPTDEQYFGPGTRLTVT.

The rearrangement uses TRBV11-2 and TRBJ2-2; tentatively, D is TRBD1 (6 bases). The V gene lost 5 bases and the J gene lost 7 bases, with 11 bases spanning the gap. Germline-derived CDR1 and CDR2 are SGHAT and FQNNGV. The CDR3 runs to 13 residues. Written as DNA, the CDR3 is TGTGCCAGCAGCATATACAGGGACGGGGAGCTGTTTTTT. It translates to CASSIYRDGELFF.

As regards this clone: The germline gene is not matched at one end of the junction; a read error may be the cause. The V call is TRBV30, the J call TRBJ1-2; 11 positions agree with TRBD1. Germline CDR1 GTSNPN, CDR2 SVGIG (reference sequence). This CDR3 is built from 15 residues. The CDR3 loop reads CAWSPDRGHLYGYPF. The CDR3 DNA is TGTGCCTGGAGCCCGGACAGGGGGCATCTCTATGGCTACCCCTTC.

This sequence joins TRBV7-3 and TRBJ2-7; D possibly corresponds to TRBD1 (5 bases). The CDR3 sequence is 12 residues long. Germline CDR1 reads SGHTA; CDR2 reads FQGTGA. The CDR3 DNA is TGTTCCAGCAGCTGGACAACCTACGAGCAGTACGTC. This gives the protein CSSSWTTYEQYV.

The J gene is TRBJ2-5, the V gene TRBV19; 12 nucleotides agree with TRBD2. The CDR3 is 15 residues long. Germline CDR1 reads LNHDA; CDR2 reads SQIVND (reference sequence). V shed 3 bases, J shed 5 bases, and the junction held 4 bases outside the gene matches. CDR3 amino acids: CASSMTSGRGETQYF. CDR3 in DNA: TGTGCCAGTAGTATGACTAGCGGGAGAGGCGAGACCCAGTACTTC.